The clone carrying this TCR beta chain was seen ten or more times. The data were taken from a study of T cells in Graves' hyperthyroidism and ophthalmopathy. Turning to the study itself: Peripheral blood was drawn at first diagnosis, prior to all treatment.

The cohort's ophthalmopathy patients, a group with duration under 3 months, had a Clinical Activity Score of at least 3 and a NOSPECS grade of at least 4. CDR1 is LNHDA and CDR2 is SQIVND in the germline V gene (reference sequence). The length of the CDR3 is 17 residues. The J segment lost 11 bases and the V segment lost 3 bases, leaving 17 bases of the junction unmatched. Amplification of TCR beta CDR3 regions was performed using RNA transcripts as template. When the TCR CDR3 underwent first-round RT-PCR, the HTBI primer set was used. Each CDR3 protein is one row after TCRdb ran MiXCR on the multiplex PCR reads. The sample includes about 350,000 distinct CDR3 sequences, around 18% of them seen just once.

The sequenced sample consisted of blood. This chain links TRBV19 with TRBJ2-5, with 11 bases matching TRBD1. The receptor was isolated from a woman aged 40 to 50 with Graves' ophthalmopathy. Written as DNA, the CDR3 is TGTGCCAGTAGTATGTACTGGGCTCTGGACAGGGGGCAAGTTCAGTACTTC. Translated: CASSMYWALDRGQVQYF.